This TCR beta chain was observed in a study of breast tumors, draining lymph nodes, adjacent tissues. Findings and limits, study-wide: Compared with basal-like, luminal-like tumors shared significantly more repertoire with nontumor tissue. Most tumor T cells seemingly derive from lymph node, then expand in tumor. Compared with lymph nodes, tumors were less diverse; compared with nontumor tissue, more. Tumor T cell lymph node origin was a supported hypothesis, not proven.

This clonotype was counted ten times or more. Its antigen is not identified. Trimming cost V 0 bases and J 0 bases, with 10 bases left between them. The CDR3 loop spans 16 amino acids. Per the germline V gene, CDR1 is SGDLS and CDR2 is YYNGEE. MiXCR, run by TCRdb on the multiplex PCR reads, gives a single entry per CDR3 protein. The sample lists fewer than 200,000 distinct CDR3 sequences, about 30% occurring once. Breast cancer patients provided tissue from their axillary draining lymph nodes. The origin of this receptor is a female donor with breast cancer. Some clones in this sample may be carry-over from other donors' samples. The sample was axillary lymph node tissue. The chain is built from TRBV9 and TRBJ2-1; unclear D gene. The CDR3 DNA reads as TGTGCCAGCAGCGTAGGGACCGCTCGCTCCTACAATGAGCAGTTCTTC. Protein sequence: CASSVGTARSYNEQFF.